Following are 16 T cell receptor beta chains from one sample sequenced in a study of blood T cells in healthy people across ages. The use of a sample-barcoded 5' primer and a J-beta primer mix characterized a second PCR of about 6 to 12 cycles. Each CDR3 protein gets one entry after TCRdb re-called the 5' RACE reads with MiXCR. The repertoire holds about 760,000 distinct CDR3 sequences, with more than 55% as singletons. Sequenced input: blood. These receptors were obtained from a man in his forties in good health.

The V gene is TRBV20-1, the J gene TRBJ1-2, with D maybe TRBD1 (6 bases). This CDR3 has 13 residues. The germline CDR1 and CDR2 sequences are DFQATT and SNEGSKA (reference sequence). Trimming pared 3 bases from V and 4 bases from J, leaving 12 bases between. CDR3 coding DNA: TGCAGTGCTAGGATACAGGGCGGCTATGGCTACACCTTC. This gives the protein CSARIQGGYGYTF.

This clonotype was counted only a few times. J is TRBJ2-1 and V is TRBV5-1; 11 positions match TRBD1. There are 17 residues in the CDR3. The junction had 10 bases not matched to a gene; V was cut back by 5 bases and J by 3 bases. In germline, CDR1 is SGHRS, CDR2 YFSETQ. This CDR3 is CASSFTGTGGNYNEQFF. The CDR3 nucleotides are TGCGCCAGCAGTTTCACCGGGACAGGGGGGAACTACAATGAGCAGTTCTTC.

The chain has TRBV27 and TRBJ2-3; D gene ambiguous. The CDR3 extends over 13 amino acids. The V gene's germline CDR1 is MNHEY and CDR2 SMNVEV (reference sequence). Trimming left V 6 bases short and J 2 bases short, with 9 bases between. The CDR3 is CASRRPSTDTQYF. CDR3 sequence (DNA): TGTGCCAGCAGACGCCCCTCCACAGATACGCAGTATTTT.

This clonotype occurred a few times. The gene calls are TRBV7-2 and TRBJ2-5, with TRBD2 matching 9 bases. Germline CDR1 is SGHTA and CDR2 is FQGNSA. Trimming at V came to 0 bases and at J to 9 bases, leaving 8 bases not matched to a gene. The CDR3 runs to 15 residues. In DNA form, the CDR3 reads TGTGCCAGCAGCTTAGCGAGCGGGGGGCGGATGGCCCAGTACTTC. It specifies CASSLASGGRMAQYF.

This clonotype occurred once. The chain uses TRBV20-1 and TRBJ1-6; TRBD1 matches 9 bases. From germline, CDR1 is DFQATT and CDR2 SNEGSKA (reference sequence). V was pared by 2 bases and J by 10 bases, with 12 bases of the junction left unmatched. The CDR3 has 16 amino acids. The CDR3 coding sequence is TGCAGTGCTAGACGTTTACCGGGACAGGGTTTCTCACCCCTCCACTTT. Protein product: CSARRLPGQGFSPLHF.

The chain joins TRBV7-8 to TRBJ2-3; D may correspond to TRBD1 or TRBD2 (6 bases each). This CDR3 has 14 amino acids. V dropped 5 bases and J dropped 4 bases, with 13 bases sitting between them. The germline V gene has CDR1 SGHVS and CDR2 FQNEAQ. CDR3 nucleotides: TGTGCCAGCAGCCATCGGGGGCGGCCAGATACGCAGTATTTT. This translates into CASSHRGRPDTQYF. The full variable domain, its missing parts supplied by reference TRBV7-8 and TRBJ2-3, is GAGVSQSPRYKVAKRGQDVALRCDPISGHVSLFWYQQALGQGPEFLTYFQNEAQLDKSGLPSDRFFAERPEGSVSTLKIQRTQQEDSAVYLCASSHRGRPDTQYFGPGTRLTVL.

This clonotype occurred a few times. This rearrangement joins TRBV9 to TRBJ2-7; D not certain. The CDR3 sequence is 13 residues long. Trimming stripped 1 base from V and 7 bases from J, with 12 bases between. Germline-derived CDR1 and CDR2 are SGDLS and YYNGEE. The CDR3 bases are TGTGCCAGCAGCGTACCGCCCCGGTGGGAGCAGTACTTC. It encodes CASSVPPRWEQYF.

The chain recombines TRBV6-2 or TRBV6-3 with TRBJ2-3; 15 bases agree with TRBD2. V was pared by 6 bases and J by 3 bases, with 7 bases of the junction left unmatched. From germline, CDR1 is MNHEY and CDR2 SVGEGT. The length of the CDR3 is 17 residues. The CDR3 loop is CASRRTSGGARTDTQYF. CDR3 nucleotides: TGTGCCAGCAGACGGACTAGCGGGGGGGCGAGAACAGATACGCAGTATTTT.

This clonotype was counted many times. The J gene is TRBJ2-3, the V gene TRBV6-6; 11 bases match TRBD2. In germline, CDR1 is MNHNY, CDR2 SVGAGI (reference sequence). Losses at the gene ends were 6 bases for V and 0 bases for J; bases not matched to a gene: 11. The CDR3 has 18 residues. CDR3 residues: CASSLGLAGFFSTDTQYF. CDR3 coding DNA: TGTGCCAGCAGCCTCGGACTAGCGGGCTTTTTTAGCACAGATACGCAGTATTTT.

The chain has TRBV7-9 and TRBJ2-7, with 9 bases identical to TRBD1. The CDR3 has 15 amino acids. Germline CDR1 reads SEHNR; CDR2 reads FQNEAQ (reference sequence). V lost 5 bases, J lost 4 bases, and 9 bases stayed unmatched. CDR3 amino acids: CASSGNHRGLYEQYF. DNA of the CDR3: TGTGCCAGCAGCGGAAATCACAGGGGGCTTTACGAGCAGTACTTC.

V and J are TRBV24-1 and TRBJ2-3; 9 bases fit TRBD1. The CDR3 has 18 residues. Losses at the gene ends were 5 bases for V and 2 bases for J; bases not matched to a gene: 13. Germline lookup yields CDR1 KGHDR and CDR2 SFDVKD. The CDR3 is CATSVSTPGQGITDTQYF. The CDR3 coding sequence is TGTGCCACCAGTGTATCCACTCCGGGACAGGGTATCACAGATACGCAGTATTTT.

Note on this clonotype: An end of the junction differs from the germline gene, which may be a read error. The chain combines TRBV29-1 with TRBJ2-7, with D hard to call. CDR1 is SQVTM and CDR2 is ANQGSEA in the germline V gene. The CDR3 covers 14 residues. The chain's CDR3 is CSVDFGPPSYERYF. The CDR3 DNA sequence: TGCAGCGTTGATTTCGGCCCACCTTCCTACGAGCGGTACTTC.

The CDR3 here is CASSSHPGTGGSGANVLTF. DNA for the CDR3: TGTGCCAGCAGCTCGCATCCCGGGACAGGGGGCTCTGGGGCCAACGTCCTGACTTTC. This rearrangement joins TRBV3-1 to TRBJ2-6; TRBD1 matches at 11 bases. The CDR3 spans 19 residues. Trimming at V came to 5 bases and at J to 0 bases, leaving 9 bases not matched to a gene. CDR1 is LGHDT, CDR2 YNNKEL, per germline (reference sequence).

This clonotype was detected only a few times. The chain carries TRBV11-3 and TRBJ2-4; D gene ambiguous. The DNA matches TRBJ2-7 better at its end, which makes the J call doubtful. This CDR3 is 11 amino acids long. The germline CDR1 and CDR2 sequences are SGHNT and YENEEA. The chain's CDR3 is CASSIGIEQYF. The CDR3 region has the DNA TGTGCCAGCAGCATCGGAATCGAGCAGTACTTC.

This chain uses TRBV5-1 with TRBJ2-5, with 8 nucleotides matching TRBD1. Germline CDR1 is SGHRS and CDR2 is YFSETQ. The V gene end was trimmed by 3 bases and the J gene end by 5 bases; junction bases not matched to a gene: 9. CDR3 length: 15 amino acids. CDR3 loop: CASSSRQGKTETQYF. The CDR3 bases are TGCGCCAGCAGCTCTAGACAGGGGAAGACGGAGACCCAGTACTTC.

This clonotype was picked up a small number of times. In nucleotides, the CDR3 is TGTGCCATCAGTGGGACTAGCGGGATGGAGACCCAGTACTTC. Its protein is CAISGTSGMETQYF. The chain joins TRBV10-3 to TRBJ2-5; TRBD2 agrees at 12 bases. V was pared by 4 bases and J by 5 bases, with 2 bases of the junction left unmatched. CDR3 length equals 14 residues. Germline assignment: CDR1 ENHRY and CDR2 SYGVKD.